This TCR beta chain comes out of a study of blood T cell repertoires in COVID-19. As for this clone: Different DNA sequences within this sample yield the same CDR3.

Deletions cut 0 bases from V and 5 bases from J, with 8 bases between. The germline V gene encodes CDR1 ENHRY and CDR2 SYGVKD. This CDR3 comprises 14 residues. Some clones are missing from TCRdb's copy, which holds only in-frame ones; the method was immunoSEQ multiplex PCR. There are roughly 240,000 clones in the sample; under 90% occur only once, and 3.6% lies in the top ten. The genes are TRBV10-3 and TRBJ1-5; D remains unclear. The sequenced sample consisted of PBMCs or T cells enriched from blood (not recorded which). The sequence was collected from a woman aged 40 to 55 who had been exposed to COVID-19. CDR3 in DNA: TGTGCCATCAGTGAGTCGCGGGGAGATCAGCCCCAGCATTTT. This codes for CAISESRGDQPQHF.